Below, 20 T cell receptor beta chains from the same sample are listed, as sequenced in a study of blood T cell repertoires in COVID-19. Libraries were prepared by immunoSEQ multiplex PCR; TCRdb keeps only in-frame clonotypes and omits some of them. The sample lists roughly 7,200 clones, 80% to 90% occurring once. The sample consisted of peripheral blood. The receptors here all came from a man aged 65 to 85 with active COVID-19.

The rearrangement links TRBV28 to TRBJ2-7; 11 nucleotides match TRBD2. The germline CDR1 and CDR2 sequences are MDHEN and SYDVKM. CDR3 size: 14 residues. With V trimmed by 7 bases and J by 3 bases, 5 bases remained unmatched. DNA of the CDR3: TGTGCCAGCATCACCGGGACTAGCGGCTACGAGCAGTACTTC. The encoded protein is CASITGTSGYEQYF.

This chain connects TRBV4-3 to TRBJ2-7; TRBD1 might be the D (5 bases). CDR1 and CDR2 (germline): LGHNA, YSLEER. The germline V and J ends were trimmed by 0 bases and 0 bases, with 12 bases remaining between them. This CDR3 is 16 amino acids long. The CDR3 loop is CASSQDYSQGSYEQYF. CDR3 DNA: TGCGCCAGCAGCCAAGATTATAGTCAGGGCTCCTACGAGCAGTACTTC.

This chain joins TRBV6-6 and TRBJ2-1, with TRBD1 matching over 9 bases. Germline lookup yields CDR1 MNHNY and CDR2 SVGAGI (reference sequence). J was trimmed by 10 bases and V by 4 bases; bases with no gene match: 11. This CDR3 region has 15 residues. As DNA, the CDR3 is TGTGCCAGCAGTTCCGGGACAGGGAGGATAGGGGAGCAGTTCTTC. Amino acid sequence: CASSSGTGRIGEQFF.

The V and J genes are TRBV5-6 and TRBJ1-5, with a possible D match to TRBD1 (6 bases). V shed 1 base and J shed 1 base, with 15 bases lying between them. CDR1 and CDR2 from the germline V gene are SGHDT and YYEEEE. The CDR3 has 17 amino acids. The CDR3 DNA follows: TGTGCCAGCAGCTTGTTTTCGGGGGGCTTAAGCAATCAGCCCCAGCATTTT. Translated: CASSLFSGGLSNQPQHF. The whole variable domain, remainder taken from reference TRBV5-6 and TRBJ1-5, is DAGVTQSPTHLIKTRGQQVTLRCSPKSGHDTVSWYQQALGQGPQFIFQYYEEEERQRGNFPDRFSGHQFPNYSSELNVNALLLGDSALYLCASSLFSGGLSNQPQHFGDGTRLSIL.

This clone appeared once. Here the CDR3 reads CASSISRGRIEQYF. The CDR3 DNA follows: TGTGCCAGTAGTATTTCCAGGGGGCGAATCGAGCAGTACTTC. The J gene is TRBJ2-7, the V gene TRBV19; 8 nucleotides agree with TRBD1. V dropped 3 bases and J dropped 6; count of bases not matched to a gene: 7. The CDR3 sequence is 14 residues long. Per germline, CDR1 LNHDA and CDR2 SQIVND (reference sequence).

This rearrangement joins TRBV7-2 to TRBJ2-2; D is perhaps TRBD2 (6 bases). V was cut by 5 bases and J by 7 bases, with 17 bases left in between. Germline V gene data show CDR1 as SGHTA and CDR2 as FQGNSA. The CDR3 is 15 residues long. In DNA form, the CDR3 reads TGTGCCAGCAGCGGAGGGTCGACGGGCGTCGGGGAGCTGTTTTTT. It translates to CASSGGSTGVGELFF.

This sequence joins TRBV5-4 and TRBJ2-3, with 10 bases matching TRBD1. Germline V gene sequence: CDR1 SGHNT, CDR2 YYREEE (reference sequence). The junction had 9 bases not matched to a gene; V was cut back by 5 bases and J by 3 bases. This CDR3 has 16 amino acids. Here the CDR3 reads CASRPGGTGVTDTQYF. In DNA, the CDR3 is TGTGCCAGCAGACCTGGAGGGACAGGGGTAACAGATACGCAGTATTTT.

V usage is TRBV20-1 and J usage is TRBJ2-7; a weak D match, TRBD2 (6 bases). The CDR3 extends over 11 amino acids. Trimming left V 6 bases short and J 6 bases short, with 12 bases between. Per germline, CDR1 DFQATT and CDR2 SNEGSKA (reference sequence). The CDR3 reads CSARDFPEQYF. The CDR3 nucleotides read TGCAGTGCCCGGGACTTTCCCGAGCAGTACTTC.

The gene calls are TRBV28 and TRBJ2-7; TRBD1 matches 8 bases. The CDR3 is made up of 15 amino acids. The germline V gene has CDR1 MDHEN and CDR2 SYDVKM. Trimming removed 4 bases from V and 6 bases from J; junction bases left unmatched: 11. The CDR3 reads CASSSPGQGSGEQYF. Written as DNA, the CDR3 is TGTGCCAGCAGTTCCCCCGGACAGGGTTCAGGCGAGCAGTACTTC. The whole variable domain, remainder taken from reference TRBV28 and TRBJ2-7, is DVKVTQSSRYLVKRTGEKVFLECVQDMDHENMFWYRQDPGLGLRLIYFSYDVKMKEKGDIPEGYSVSREKKERFSLILESASTNQTSMYLCASSSPGQGSGEQYFGPGTRLTVT.

The chain combines TRBV11-2 with TRBJ1-2; D gene unclear. V dropped 4 bases and J dropped 5 bases, with 5 bases sitting between them. The V gene's germline CDR1 is SGHAT and CDR2 FQNNGV. The CDR3 runs 11 residues. The CDR3, as DNA: TGTGCCAGCAGCTCGGGGTATGGCTACACCTTC. Its translation is CASSSGYGYTF.

The chain uses TRBV9 and TRBJ1-1; D perhaps matches TRBD1 (5 bases). This CDR3 spans 15 amino acids. V lost 0 bases, J lost 0 bases, and 9 bases lay in between. The germline V gene has CDR1 SGDLS and CDR2 YYNGEE. CDR3 region: CASSVEGKMNTEAFF. The CDR3 coding sequence is TGTGCCAGCAGCGTAGAGGGGAAGATGAACACTGAAGCTTTCTTT.

The chain has TRBV6-5 and TRBJ1-6; D not resolved. Germline CDR1 MNHEY, CDR2 SVGAGI. CDR3 length equals 15 residues. Deletions cut 2 bases from V and 5 bases from J, with 10 bases between. The CDR3 spells CASSYMGRDNSPLHF. The DNA for the CDR3 is TGTGCCAGCAGTTACATGGGCCGAGATAATTCACCCCTCCACTTT.

In its sample, this clone was seen once. The chain couples TRBV11-2 to TRBJ2-5; the D is unclear. Trimming stripped 5 bases from V and 1 base from J, with 17 bases between. The CDR3 extends over 16 amino acids. Germline CDR1 SGHAT, CDR2 FQNNGV. In DNA form, the CDR3 reads TGTGCCAGCAGCGAACTGGGCGACCGCTTCCAAGAGACCCAGTACTTC. Amino acid sequence: CASSELGDRFQETQYF.

The chain couples TRBV7-2 to TRBJ1-5; 7 nucleotides agree with TRBD1. CDR1 SGHTA and CDR2 FQGNSA come from the germline V gene. The CDR3 totals 15 residues. Unmatched junction bases numbered 16, after V lost 5 bases and J lost 12 bases. CDR3 loop: CASSPGTALSPFQHF. As DNA, the CDR3 is TGTGCCAGCAGCCCCGGGACAGCCCTATCACCCTTCCAGCATTTT.

This sequence joins TRBV7-9 and TRBJ2-3; a weak D match, TRBD2 (6 bases). Germline V lookup: CDR1 SEHNR, CDR2 FQNEAQ (reference sequence). V lost 4 bases to trimming and J lost 2 bases, with 13 bases between them. CDR3 length equals 15 residues. Written as DNA, the CDR3 is TGTGCCAGCAGCTGGGCGGGACGAATCACAGATACGCAGTATTTT. Translation: CASSWAGRITDTQYF.

This chain joins TRBV7-8 and TRBJ1-6, with D possibly being TRBD1 (6 bases). Germline V gives CDR1 SGHVS, CDR2 FQNEAQ. This CDR3 spans 18 amino acids. The germline V and J ends were trimmed by 5 bases and 0 bases, with 17 bases remaining between them. The CDR3 protein is CASSPVATGSSYNSPLHF. CDR3 nucleotides: TGTGCCAGCAGCCCGGTTGCCACAGGGAGCTCCTATAATTCACCCCTCCACTTT.

The V call is TRBV7-2, the J call TRBJ1-1; D remains unclear. The V end was cut by 1 base, the J end by 6 bases, with 12 bases between. This CDR3 region has 14 residues. Germline V gives CDR1 SGHTA, CDR2 FQGNSA. CDR3 nucleotides: TGTGCCAGCAGCTTAGTGAACGGGAAGTCTGAAGCTTTCTTT. Protein sequence: CASSLVNGKSEAFF. Supplemented by reference TRBV7-2 and TRBJ1-1, the full variable domain reads GAGVSQSPSNKVTEKGKDVELRCDPISGHTALYWYRQSLGQGLEFLIYFQGNSAPDKSGLPSDRFSAERTGGSVSTLTIQRTQQEDSAVYLCASSLVNGKSEAFFGQGTRLTVV.

A single count supports this clone. The chain employs TRBV4-1 and TRBJ2-5, with TRBD2 matching 13 bases. The CDR3 covers 18 residues. J lost 5 bases, V lost 2 bases, and 11 bases had no gene match. CDR1 and CDR2 (germline): MGHRA, YSYEKL. Here the CDR3 reads CASSQFPETSGGRETQYF. CDR3 in DNA: TGCGCCAGCAGCCAATTCCCCGAGACTAGCGGGGGGAGGGAGACCCAGTACTTC.

This chain uses TRBV7-2 with TRBJ2-5, with 12 bases aligning to TRBD2. Trimming took 5 bases from V and 5 from J; bases not matched to a gene: 3. The germline V gene encodes CDR1 SGHTA and CDR2 FQGNSA. The CDR3 extends over 14 amino acids. CDR3 sequence: CASSPTSGGETQYF. In DNA, the CDR3 is TGTGCCAGCAGCCCGACTAGCGGGGGTGAGACCCAGTACTTC.

The chain employs TRBV4-1 and TRBJ2-7; D is perhaps TRBD2 (6 bases). The V and J ends lost 0 bases and 3 bases respectively, with 9 bases between them. Per the germline V gene, CDR1 is MGHRA and CDR2 is YSYEKL. This CDR3 contains 14 residues. CDR3 sequence: CASSQERGRYEQYF. The CDR3 nucleotides are TGCGCCAGCAGCCAAGAGCGGGGTCGCTACGAGCAGTACTTC.